This TCR beta chain was recorded in a study of cytomegalovirus exposure and HLA in healthy donors. Study summary: A prior study identified 117 million unique TCR beta sequences from 180 million or so T cells.

Primers for the PCR totalled 60 Vbeta and 13 Jbeta. The assay was immunoSEQ multiplex PCR, and TCRdb's table has in-frame clones only and misses some. Here the sample spans fewer than 150,000 clones, about 70% being singletons. This CDR3 comprises 16 residues. Germline assignment: CDR1 SGHTS and CDR2 YDEGEE. J lost 4 bases, V lost 2 bases, and 9 bases had no gene match. A word on this clone: Its antigen is unknown.

Study-level findings and limits: Researchers reported in a later analysis that common viral pathogens appeared linked to several top clusters. Later analysis reportedly placed an Asian-associated ancestry cluster below the roughly 630-donor mean in N-insertions.

Donors were ostensibly healthy at sampling, although undocumented immune exposures were probable. The J gene is TRBJ2-5, the V gene TRBV5-8; 9 nucleotides align to TRBD2. This sequence originates from a man younger than 35 in good health and CMV-seronegative. Sequenced input: PBMCs. The CDR3 protein is CASSLRLRGGRETQYF. CDR3 coding DNA: TGTGCCAGCAGCTTAAGATTGCGGGGGGGCCGAGAGACCCAGTACTTC.